This T cell receptor (beta chain) originates from a study of early T cells in non-severe SARS-CoV-2 infection. This CDR3 has 15 amino acids. Germline-derived CDR1 and CDR2 are LGHNA and YNFKEQ. V lost 0 bases, J lost 3 bases, and 10 bases lay in between. Unique molecular identifiers were attached to individual cDNA molecules. TCRdb independently ran MiXCR on the 5' RACE reads; one entry per CDR3 protein. The sample holds tens of thousands of distinct CDR3 sequences, under 7.5% seen once. This clonotype was detected many times. Input material: whole blood. The chain recombines TRBV4-2 with TRBJ2-3; no clear D gene. This TCR came from an adult who was a healthcare worker with PCR-confirmed SARS-CoV-2 infection or an uninfected control (not recorded which). Here the CDR3 DNA reads TGTGCCAGCAGCCAAGATCCCCATTCGACAGATACGCAGTATTTT. This sequence encodes CASSQDPHSTDTQYF.